This T cell receptor beta chain emerged from a study of blood T cell repertoires in COVID-19. The CDR3 contains 15 residues. In germline, CDR1 is SGHTA, CDR2 FQGNSA. V dropped 1 base and J dropped 1 base, with 10 bases sitting between them. Followed longitudinally, the Seattle patients had been enrolled during active infection. TCRdb keeps only in-frame clones here, not all; method: immunoSEQ multiplex PCR. The profile covers about 150,000 clones, with roughly nine tenths appearing a single time and roughly an eighth taken by the ten largest. The genes are TRBV7-2 and TRBJ1-2; no firm D call. The source material was peripheral blood. The source of this sequence is a man in his late teens or twenties with COVID-19, enrolled during active disease. Here the CDR3 reads CASSLGATHNYGYTF. CDR3 in DNA: TGTGCCAGCAGCTTAGGTGCCACTCATAACTATGGCTACACCTTC.